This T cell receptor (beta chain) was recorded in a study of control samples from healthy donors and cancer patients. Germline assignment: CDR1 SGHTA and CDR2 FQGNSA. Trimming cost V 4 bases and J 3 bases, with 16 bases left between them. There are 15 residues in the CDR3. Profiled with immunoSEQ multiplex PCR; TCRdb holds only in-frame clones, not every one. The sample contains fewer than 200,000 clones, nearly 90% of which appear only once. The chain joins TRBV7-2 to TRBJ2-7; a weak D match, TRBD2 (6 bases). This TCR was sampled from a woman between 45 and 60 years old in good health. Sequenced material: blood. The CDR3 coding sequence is TGTGCCAGCAGCTGGGGGTTAGCGGCCTACTACGAGCAGTACTTC. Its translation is CASSWGLAAYYEQYF.